These 8 T cell receptor beta chains were sequenced from one sample in a study of blood T cell repertoires in COVID-19. This table comes from immunoSEQ multiplex PCR, and its TCRdb copy is limited to in-frame clones, with some not included. The data contain about 200,000 clones, 86% of them singletons. The specimen was PBMCs or T cells enriched from blood (not recorded which). The receptor source for this set is a woman aged 40 to 50 with acute COVID-19.

The chain employs TRBV28 and TRBJ2-7; tentatively, D is TRBD2 (5 bases). V lost 3 bases to trimming and J lost 3 bases, with 24 bases between them. The V gene's germline CDR1 is MDHEN and CDR2 SYDVKM. The CDR3 extends over 18 amino acids. DNA for the CDR3: TGTGCCAGCAGTTTTGGGTCACAGTGGATAGGAGGTAGCTACGAGCAGTACTTC. It is translated as CASSFGSQWIGGSYEQYF.

V usage is TRBV24-1 and J usage is TRBJ2-3, with D possibly matching TRBD1 (5 bases). The CDR3 runs to 12 residues. The germline CDR1 and CDR2 sequences are KGHDR and SFDVKD. V was pared by 10 bases and J by 1 base, with 8 bases between. Written as DNA, the CDR3 is TGTGCCACAGGGGTGGGCACAGATACGCAGTATTTT. Protein product: CATGVGTDTQYF.

The chain uses TRBV6-5 and TRBJ2-1; D may be TRBD2 (6 bases). The CDR3 totals 12 residues. V lost 7 bases and J lost 4, with 8 bases in between. Germline loops: CDR1 MNHEY, CDR2 SVGAGI. CDR3: CASKEGYNEQFF. The CDR3, as DNA: TGTGCCAGCAAGGAGGGATACAATGAGCAGTTCTTC.

This clone was detected a few times. The rearrangement joins TRBV2 to TRBJ1-6; TRBD1 is a possible D gene (5 bases). From germline, CDR1 is SNHLY and CDR2 FYNNEI. The CDR3 is 13 amino acids. Trimming cost V 7 bases and J 9 bases, with 13 bases left between them. CDR3 loop: CASIGGTGSPLHF. DNA of the CDR3: TGTGCCAGCATAGGAGGGACGGGTTCACCCCTCCACTTT.

Concerning this clone: The sample carries other DNA sequences with the same CDR3. CDR3 coding DNA: TGTGCCAGCAGTGAAAGGACTGTAGGAAACACCATATATTTT. It encodes CASSERTVGNTIYF. The chain combines TRBV2 with TRBJ1-3; D remains ambiguous. This CDR3 has 14 amino acids. CDR1 is SNHLY, CDR2 FYNNEI, per germline. Trimming left V 2 bases short and J 4 bases short, with 9 bases between.

This clone was counted only a few times. The J gene is TRBJ1-2, the V gene TRBV7-6; tentative D call: TRBD1 (6 bases). The CDR3 has 15 amino acids. CDR1 and CDR2 (germline): SGHVS, FNYEAQ. V dropped 1 base and J dropped 10 bases, with 19 bases sitting between them. The CDR3 is CASSLGGRTGSDYTF. In nucleotides, the CDR3 is TGTGCCAGCAGCTTAGGCGGTCGAACAGGGTCGGACTACACCTTC.

CDR3 region: CASSLARRGVSDTEAFF. Here the CDR3 DNA reads TGTGCCAGCAGCTTAGCGCGAAGGGGCGTATCGGACACTGAAGCTTTCTTT. J is TRBJ1-1 and V is TRBV7-9, with D perhaps TRBD1 (5 bases). CDR1 is SEHNR and CDR2 is FQNEAQ in the germline V gene (reference sequence). Trimming took 0 bases from V and 3 from J, leaving 17 bases between them. The CDR3 is 17 residues long.

The gene calls are TRBV2 and TRBJ2-7; TRBD1 matches at 7 bases. The ends lost 10 bases at V and 2 bases at J; junction bases unmatched: 2. There are 11 residues in the CDR3. Germline CDR1 and CDR2: SNHLY and FYNNEI. The CDR3 protein is CAMGQTYEQYF. CDR3 bases: TGTGCCATGGGACAGACCTACGAGCAGTACTTC.